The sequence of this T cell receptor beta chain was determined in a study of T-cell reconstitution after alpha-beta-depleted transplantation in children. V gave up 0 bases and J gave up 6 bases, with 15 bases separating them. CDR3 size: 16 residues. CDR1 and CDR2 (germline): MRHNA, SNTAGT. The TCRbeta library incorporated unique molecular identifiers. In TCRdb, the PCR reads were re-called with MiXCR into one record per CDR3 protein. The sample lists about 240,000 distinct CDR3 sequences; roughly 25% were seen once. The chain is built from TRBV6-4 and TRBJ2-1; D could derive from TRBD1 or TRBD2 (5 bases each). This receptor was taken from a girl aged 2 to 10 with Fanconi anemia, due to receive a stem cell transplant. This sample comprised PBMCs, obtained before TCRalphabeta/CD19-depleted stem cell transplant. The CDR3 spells CASSDSGVEAVNEQFF. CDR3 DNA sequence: TGTGCCAGCAGTGACTCGGGGGTGGAGGCAGTCAATGAGCAGTTCTTC.